The 13 T cell receptor beta chains below come from one sample, sequenced in a study of T cells in Graves' hyperthyroidism and ophthalmopathy. Amplification of TCR beta CDR3 regions was performed using RNA transcripts as template. The study used the HTBI primer set for a first-round RT-PCR of the TCR CDR3. MiXCR, applied by TCRdb to the multiplex PCR reads, yields one record per CDR3 protein. This repertoire shows about 700,000 distinct CDR3 sequences, around 13% found once; its top ten account for roughly 10%. Material: blood. These receptors originate from a woman aged 18-35 years with Graves' hyperthyroidism.

The rearrangement joins TRBV7-2 to TRBJ2-5; D might be TRBD1 (6 bases). In germline, CDR1 is SGHTA, CDR2 FQGNSA. Trimming took off 7 bases at V and 10 bases at J, with 13 bases between the two ends. The CDR3 runs to 11 residues. The CDR3, as DNA: TGTGCCAGCACCTATAGGGGGATCCAGTACTTC. It specifies CASTYRGIQYF.

This clonotype occurred many times. The V call is TRBV7-9, the J call TRBJ2-7; D ambiguous. The CDR3 is made up of 15 amino acids. Looked up from germline, CDR1 is SEHNR and CDR2 is FQNEAQ (reference sequence). V lost 1 base and J 3 bases, leaving 13 bases between the germline ends. DNA for the CDR3: TGTGCCAGCAGCTTAGAACACGGAAAGGGCTACGAGCAGTACTTC. The encoded protein is CASSLEHGKGYEQYF.

This clonotype was counted ten times or more. CDR3 DNA sequence: TGTGCCAGCAGTTCGGGACCGCGGGAGCAGTACTTC. Translation gives CASSSGPREQYF. This chain joins TRBV6-1 and TRBJ2-7, with D possibly being TRBD1 or TRBD2 (5 bases each). The ends were cut back, 5 bases at V and 7 bases at J, with 12 bases in the middle. Germline loops: CDR1 MNHNS, CDR2 SASEGT. The CDR3 has 12 amino acids.

The CDR3 spells CASSAGLAGIYEQYF. CDR3 coding DNA: TGTGCCAGCAGCGCGGGACTAGCGGGTATCTACGAGCAGTACTTC. The rearrangement joins TRBV9 to TRBJ2-7; 12 nucleotides align to TRBD2. From germline, CDR1 is SGDLS and CDR2 YYNGEE. V was clipped by 3 bases and J by 3 bases; unmatched bases: 4. CDR3 length: 15 amino acids.

This clonotype was detected ten times or more. This sequence joins TRBV6-2 or TRBV6-3 and TRBJ1-1; weak D call: TRBD1 (6 bases). Germline V lookup: CDR1 MNHEY, CDR2 SVGEGT. This CDR3 has 16 residues. Trimming removed 6 bases from V and 2 bases from J, with 19 bases in between. The chain's CDR3 is CASSDRKQGGNTEAFF. The CDR3 DNA sequence: TGTGCCAGCAGCGACCGAAAACAGGGAGGCAACACTGAAGCTTTCTTT.

The rearrangement links TRBV4-3 to TRBJ1-2, with D uncertain. Germline-derived CDR1 and CDR2 are LGHNA and YSLEER. The CDR3 is 13 residues long. Trimming removed 0 bases from V and 5 bases from J, with 7 bases in between. CDR3 protein: CASSQENGYGYTF. The DNA for the CDR3 is TGCGCCAGCAGCCAAGAAAATGGATATGGCTACACCTTC.

A remark on this clonotype: This clone may be a read error of a much larger clone one base away. The DNA for the CDR3 is TGTGCCAGCATGGGGAGACTAGCGGGAGATCGGGAGCAGTACTTC. This sequence encodes CASMGRLAGDREQYF. The rearrangement links TRBV2 to TRBJ2-7; 12 nucleotides match TRBD2. This CDR3 is 15 amino acids long. Germline values: CDR1 SNHLY, CDR2 FYNNEI. J gave up 7 bases and V 7 bases, and 11 bases lay outside the gene matches.

This clonotype was detected ten times or more. The V call is TRBV2, the J call TRBJ1-4, with 9 bases lining up with TRBD1. Germline V gene lookup returns CDR1 SNHLY and CDR2 FYNNEI. The V and J ends lost 4 bases and 8 bases, in that order; junction bases with no gene match: 5. This CDR3 is 14 amino acids long. The CDR3 loop is CASSVQGAREKLFF. Here the CDR3 DNA reads TGTGCCAGCAGTGTACAGGGGGCAAGGGAAAAACTGTTTTTT.

This clonotype was observed a few times. The rearrangement uses TRBV29-1 and TRBJ1-2, with D perhaps matching TRBD1 (5 bases). The germline CDR1 and CDR2 sequences are SQVTM and ANQGSEA. The CDR3 sequence is 13 residues long. The V end was cut by 6 bases, the J end by 2 bases, with 13 bases between. The CDR3 sequence is CSVGGGGNYGYTF. The DNA of the CDR3 is TGCAGCGTGGGGGGTGGGGGGAACTATGGCTACACCTTC.

This clonotype came up a few times. The chain couples TRBV9 to TRBJ2-3; the match to TRBD2 covers 8 bases. The CDR3 contains 16 residues. Germline CDR1 SGDLS, CDR2 YYNGEE. Trimming cost V 4 bases and J 1 base; bases outside gene matches: 8. As DNA, the CDR3 is TGTGCCAGCAGCATGAGCGGGAGTCAAGGCACAGATACGCAGTATTTT. It is translated as CASSMSGSQGTDTQYF. Based on the CDR3 plus reference TRBV9 and TRBJ2-3, the full variable domain is DSGVTQTPKHLITATGQRVTLRCSPRSGDLSVYWYQQSLDQGLQFLIQYYNGEERAKGNILERFSAQQFPDLHSELNLSSLELGDSALYFCASSMSGSQGTDTQYFGPGTRLTVL.

This clonotype was found a few times. V usage is TRBV19 and J usage is TRBJ2-7; 9 nucleotides agree with TRBD2. Germline CDR1 reads LNHDA; CDR2 reads SQIVND (reference sequence). With 6 bases clipped from V and 3 bases from J, the junction kept 6 bases outside the gene matches. The CDR3 sequence is 14 residues long. The CDR3 region has the DNA TGTGCCAGTAGCGCGATAGCGGGGGACTACGAGCAGTACTTC. It encodes CASSAIAGDYEQYF.

This clonotype was detected ten times or more. The rearrangement joins TRBV5-1 to TRBJ2-1, with 10 positions matching TRBD2. The germline V gene has CDR1 SGHRS and CDR2 YFSETQ. This CDR3 spans 16 amino acids. J was trimmed by 2 bases and V by 4 bases; bases with no gene match: 6. The CDR3 nucleotides read TGCGCCAGCAGCCCGGCGCTAGCGGGAGCCTACAATGAGCAGTTCTTC. This gives the protein CASSPALAGAYNEQFF. Together with reference TRBV5-1 and TRBJ2-1, the CDR3 gives the full variable domain: KAGVTQTPRYLIKTRGQQVTLSCSPISGHRSVSWYQQTPGQGLQFLFEYFSETQRNKGNFPGRFSGRQFSNSRSEMNVSTLELGDSALYLCASSPALAGAYNEQFFGPGTRLTVL.

V usage is TRBV28 and J usage is TRBJ2-7; 13 bases match TRBD2. Germline loops: CDR1 MDHEN, CDR2 SYDVKM. The CDR3 totals 15 residues. Germline trimming cut 7 bases from V and 2 bases from J; bases unmatched to any gene: 5. CDR3 region: CASNAGTSGTYEQYF. The CDR3 DNA reads TGTGCCAGCAACGCCGGGACTAGCGGGACCTACGAGCAGTACTTC. The full variable domain, its missing parts supplied by reference TRBV28 and TRBJ2-7, is DVKVTQSSRYLVKRTGEKVFLECVQDMDHENMFWYRQDPGLGLRLIYFSYDVKMKEKGDIPEGYSVSREKKERFSLILESASTNQTSMYLCASNAGTSGTYEQYFGPGTRLTVT.